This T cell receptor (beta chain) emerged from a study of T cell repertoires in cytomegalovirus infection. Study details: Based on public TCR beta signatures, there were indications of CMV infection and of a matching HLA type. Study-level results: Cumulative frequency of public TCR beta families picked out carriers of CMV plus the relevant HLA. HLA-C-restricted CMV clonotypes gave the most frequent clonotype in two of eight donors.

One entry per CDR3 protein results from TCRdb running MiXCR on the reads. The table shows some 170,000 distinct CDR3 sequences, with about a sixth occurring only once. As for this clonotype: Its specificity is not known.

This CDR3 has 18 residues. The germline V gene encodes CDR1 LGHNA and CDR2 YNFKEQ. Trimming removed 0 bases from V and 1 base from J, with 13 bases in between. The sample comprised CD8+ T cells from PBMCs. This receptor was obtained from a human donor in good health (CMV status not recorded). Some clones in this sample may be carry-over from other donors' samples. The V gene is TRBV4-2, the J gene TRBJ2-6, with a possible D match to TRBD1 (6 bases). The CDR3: CASSQEDRDMSGANVLTF. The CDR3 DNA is TGTGCCAGCAGCCAAGAGGACCGGGACATGTCTGGGGCCAACGTCCTGACTTTC.